This T cell receptor (beta chain) was captured in a study of patients and donors after allogeneic stem cell transplantation. TCRdb used MiXCR to reprocess the RT-PCR reads, holding one entry per CDR3 protein. Of over 400,000 distinct CDR3 sequences listed, approximately 16% are singletons. This receptor was taken from a human donor who was either an allogeneic HSCT recipient or a stem cell or donor lymphocyte infusion donor (not recorded which). It is not recorded whose cells these are; they may come from a transplant donor. Sample: blood, either unsorted or a sorted T cell fraction (not recorded which).

CDR3 loop: CASSFGSDYGYTF. The CDR3 coding sequence is TGTGCCAGCAGCTTCGGTTCTGACTATGGCTACACCTTC. The V and J genes are TRBV11-1 and TRBJ1-2; unclear D gene. V lost 3 bases and J 3 bases, leaving 8 bases between the germline ends. Germline CDR1 and CDR2: SGHAT and FQDESV (reference sequence). This CDR3 is 13 amino acids long.